This TCR beta chain is from a study of spatial heterogeneity in lung cancer. Overall study context: Detected beta-chain sequences consistently exceeded alpha-chain sequences.

This CDR3 spans 13 amino acids. V lost 2 bases, J lost 9 bases, and 11 bases lay in between. Study-level findings and limits: Ubiquitous, expanded tumor-derived TCRs were more frequently observed in blood at resection than at follow-up.

About this clonotype: What it binds is unknown.

Time point noted: blood at routine non-recurrence follow-up after resection. Individually, TCR cDNA molecules were each labelled with a unique molecular identifier. Using its own MiXCR run on the 5' RACE reads, TCRdb lists one record per CDR3 protein. The repertoire holds about 94,000 distinct CDR3 sequences, 15% to 20% seen once, with about a fifth in the top ten. The sample consisted of PBMCs, taken at follow-up. The genes are TRBV12-3 or TRBV12-4 and TRBJ2-1; D unclear. This receptor was obtained from a male donor with early-stage non-small cell lung cancer. CDR3 sequence: CASSLFPGGEQFF. In DNA, the CDR3 is TGTGCCAGCAGTTTATTCCCCGGCGGTGAGCAGTTCTTC.